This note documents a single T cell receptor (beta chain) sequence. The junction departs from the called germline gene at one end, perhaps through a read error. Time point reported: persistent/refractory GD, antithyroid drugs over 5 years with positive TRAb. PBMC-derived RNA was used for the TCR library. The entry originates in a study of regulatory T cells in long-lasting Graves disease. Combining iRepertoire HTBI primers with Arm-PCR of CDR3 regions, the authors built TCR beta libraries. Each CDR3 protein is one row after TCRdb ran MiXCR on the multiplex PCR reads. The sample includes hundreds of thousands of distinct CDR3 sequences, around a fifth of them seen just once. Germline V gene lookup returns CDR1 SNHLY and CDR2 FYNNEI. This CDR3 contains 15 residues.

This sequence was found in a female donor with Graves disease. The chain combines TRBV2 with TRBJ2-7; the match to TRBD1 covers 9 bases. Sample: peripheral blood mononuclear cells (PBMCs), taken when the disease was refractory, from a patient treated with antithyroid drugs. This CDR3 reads CAGSPQGAYSYEQYF. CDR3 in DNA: TGTGCCGGCAGTCCACAGGGGGCGTACTCCTACGAGCAGTACTTC.